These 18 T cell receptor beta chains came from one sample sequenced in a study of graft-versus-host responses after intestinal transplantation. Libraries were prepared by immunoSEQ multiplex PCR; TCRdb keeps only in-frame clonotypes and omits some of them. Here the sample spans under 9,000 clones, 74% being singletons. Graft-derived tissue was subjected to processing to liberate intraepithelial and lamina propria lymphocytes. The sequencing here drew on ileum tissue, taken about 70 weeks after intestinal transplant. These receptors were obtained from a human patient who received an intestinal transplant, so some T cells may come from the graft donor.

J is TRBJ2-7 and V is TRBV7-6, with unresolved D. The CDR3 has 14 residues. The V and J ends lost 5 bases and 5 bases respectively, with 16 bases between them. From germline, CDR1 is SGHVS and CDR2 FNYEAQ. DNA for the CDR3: TGTGCCAGCAGCCCGGCCGCTGGGGTCCACGAGCAGTACTTC. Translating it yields CASSPAAGVHEQYF.

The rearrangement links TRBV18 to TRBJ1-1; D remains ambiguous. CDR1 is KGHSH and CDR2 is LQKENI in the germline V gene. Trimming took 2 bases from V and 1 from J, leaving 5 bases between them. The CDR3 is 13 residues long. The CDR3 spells CASSPRANTEAFF. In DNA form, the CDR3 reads TGTGCCAGCTCACCAAGGGCGAACACTGAAGCTTTCTTT. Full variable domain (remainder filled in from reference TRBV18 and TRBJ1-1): NAGVMQNPRHLVRRRGQEARLRCSPMKGHSHVYWYRQLPEEGLKFMVYLQKENIIDESGMPKERFSAEFPKEGPSILRIQQVVRGDSAAYFCASSPRANTEAFFGQGTRLTVV.

The chain's CDR3 is CATSRDRASGSNQPQHF. CDR3 sequence (DNA): TGTGCCACCAGCAGAGATCGAGCGTCGGGAAGCAATCAGCCCCAGCATTTT. The chain is built from TRBV15 and TRBJ1-5; D is unresolved. The CDR3 is made up of 17 amino acids. Trimming stripped 0 bases from V and 1 base from J, with 13 bases between. CDR1 is LNHNV and CDR2 is YYDKDF in the germline V gene (reference sequence). The full variable domain, in which reference TRBV15 and TRBJ1-5 provide the parts outside the CDR3, is DAMVIQNPRYQVTQFGKPVTLSCSQTLNHNVMYWYQQKSSQAPKLLFHYYDKDFNNEADTPDNFQSRRPNTSFCFLDIRSPGLGDTAMYLCATSRDRASGSNQPQHFGDGTRLSIL.

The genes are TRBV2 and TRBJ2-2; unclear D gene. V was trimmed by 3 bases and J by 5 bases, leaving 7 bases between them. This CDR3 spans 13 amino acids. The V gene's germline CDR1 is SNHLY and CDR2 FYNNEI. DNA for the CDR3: TGTGCCAGCAGTGATTGGGAAACCGGGGAGCTGTTTTTT. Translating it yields CASSDWETGELFF. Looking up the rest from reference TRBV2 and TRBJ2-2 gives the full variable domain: EPEVTQTPSHQVTQMGQEVILRCVPISNHLYFYWYRQILGQKVEFLVSFYNNEISEKSEIFDDQFSVERPDGSNFTLKIRSTKLEDSAMYFCASSDWETGELFFGEGSRLTVL.

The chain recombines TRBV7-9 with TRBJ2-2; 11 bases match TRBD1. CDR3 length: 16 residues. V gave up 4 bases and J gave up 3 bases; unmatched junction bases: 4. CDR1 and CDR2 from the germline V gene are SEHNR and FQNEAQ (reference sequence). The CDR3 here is CASSSRDRGDTGELFF. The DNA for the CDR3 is TGTGCCAGCAGCTCCCGGGACAGGGGGGACACCGGGGAGCTGTTTTTT.

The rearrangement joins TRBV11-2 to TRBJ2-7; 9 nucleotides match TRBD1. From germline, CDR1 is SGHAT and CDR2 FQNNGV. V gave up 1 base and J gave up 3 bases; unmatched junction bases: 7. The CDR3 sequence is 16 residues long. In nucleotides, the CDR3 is TGTGCCAGCAGCTTAGTTCCGGGACAGGGCCTCTACGAGCAGTACTTC. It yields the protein CASSLVPGQGLYEQYF. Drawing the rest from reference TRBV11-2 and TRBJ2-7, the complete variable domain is EAGVAQSPRYKIIEKRQSVAFWCNPISGHATLYWYQQILGQGPKLLIQFQNNGVVDDSQLPKDRFSAERLKGVDSTLKIQPAKLEDSAVYLCASSLVPGQGLYEQYFGPGTRLTVT.

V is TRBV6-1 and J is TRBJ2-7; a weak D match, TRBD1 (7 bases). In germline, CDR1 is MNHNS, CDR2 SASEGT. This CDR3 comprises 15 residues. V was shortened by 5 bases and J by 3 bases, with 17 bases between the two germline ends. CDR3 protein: CASSQGGTENYEQYF. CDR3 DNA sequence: TGTGCCAGCAGTCAAGGCGGGACAGAGAACTACGAGCAGTACTTC.

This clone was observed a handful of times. The CDR3 region has the DNA TGTGCCATCAGGCGGGACGGACGACGCGAGCAGTACTTC. The encoded protein is CAIRRDGRREQYF. The rearrangement uses TRBV10-3 and TRBJ2-7, with D possibly TRBD2 on 6 matching bases. CDR3 length: 13 amino acids. The V end was cut by 6 bases, the J end by 6 bases, with 15 bases between. The germline V gene has CDR1 ENHRY and CDR2 SYGVKD.

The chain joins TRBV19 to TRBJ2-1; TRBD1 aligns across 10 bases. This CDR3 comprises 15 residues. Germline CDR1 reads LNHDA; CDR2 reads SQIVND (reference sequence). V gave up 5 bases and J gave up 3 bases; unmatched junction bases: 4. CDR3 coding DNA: TGTGCCAGTAGTCTTTGGACAGGGGGCTACAATGAGCAGTTCTTC. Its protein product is CASSLWTGGYNEQFF.

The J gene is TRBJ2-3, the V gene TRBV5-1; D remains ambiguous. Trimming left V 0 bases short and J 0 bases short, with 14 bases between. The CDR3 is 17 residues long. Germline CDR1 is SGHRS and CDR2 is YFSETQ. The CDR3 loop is CASSLANGPRSTDTQYF. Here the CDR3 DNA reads TGCGCCAGCAGCTTGGCCAATGGTCCGAGGAGCACAGATACGCAGTATTTT.

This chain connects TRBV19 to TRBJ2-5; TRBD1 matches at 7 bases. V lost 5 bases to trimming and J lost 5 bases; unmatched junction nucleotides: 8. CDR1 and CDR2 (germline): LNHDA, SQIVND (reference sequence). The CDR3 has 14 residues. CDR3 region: CASSPRQGWETQYF. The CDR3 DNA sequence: TGTGCCAGTAGTCCCCGACAGGGATGGGAGACCCAGTACTTC. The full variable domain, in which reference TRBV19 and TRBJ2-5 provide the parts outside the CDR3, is DGGITQSPKYLFRKEGQNVTLSCEQNLNHDAMYWYRQDPGQGLRLIYYSQIVNDFQKGDIAEGYSVSREKKESFPLTVTSAQKNPTAFYLCASSPRQGWETQYFGPGTRLLVL.

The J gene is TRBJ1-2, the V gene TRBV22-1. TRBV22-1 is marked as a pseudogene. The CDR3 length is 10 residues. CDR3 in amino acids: CARKTYGYTF. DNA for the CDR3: TGTGCGAGAAAGACCTATGGCTACACCTTC.

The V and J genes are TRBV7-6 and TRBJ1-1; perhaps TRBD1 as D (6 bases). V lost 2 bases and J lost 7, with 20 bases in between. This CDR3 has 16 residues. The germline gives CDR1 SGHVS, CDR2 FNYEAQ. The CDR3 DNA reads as TGTGCCAGCAGCTTATCGGGGGGGGGCTTAATGGATGAAGCTTTCTTT. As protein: CASSLSGGGLMDEAFF.

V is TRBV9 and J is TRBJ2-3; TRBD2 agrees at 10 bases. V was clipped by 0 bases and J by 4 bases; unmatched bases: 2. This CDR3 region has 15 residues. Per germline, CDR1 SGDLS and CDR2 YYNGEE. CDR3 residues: CASSVGLAGADTQYF. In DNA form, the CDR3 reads TGTGCCAGCAGCGTAGGGCTAGCGGGAGCAGATACGCAGTATTTT.

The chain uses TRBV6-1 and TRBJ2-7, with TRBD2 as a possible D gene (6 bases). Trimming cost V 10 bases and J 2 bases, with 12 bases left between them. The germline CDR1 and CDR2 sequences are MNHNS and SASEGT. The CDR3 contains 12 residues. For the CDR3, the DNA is TGTGCCAAACCCGGGACTGCCTACGAGCAGTACTTC. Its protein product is CAKPGTAYEQYF.

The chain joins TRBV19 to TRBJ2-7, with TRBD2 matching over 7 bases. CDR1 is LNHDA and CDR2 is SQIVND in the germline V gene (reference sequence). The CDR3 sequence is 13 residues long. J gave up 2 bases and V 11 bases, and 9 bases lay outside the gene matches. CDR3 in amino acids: CAARASGTYEQYF. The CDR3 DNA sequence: TGTGCCGCTCGGGCTAGCGGCACCTACGAGCAGTACTTC.

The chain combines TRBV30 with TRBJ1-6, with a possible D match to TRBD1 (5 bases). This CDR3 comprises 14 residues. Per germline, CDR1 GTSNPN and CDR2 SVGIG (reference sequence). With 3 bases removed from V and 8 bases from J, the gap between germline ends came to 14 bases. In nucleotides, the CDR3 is TGTGCCTGGAGGTTCTTGGGGGAGGATTCACCCCTCCACTTT. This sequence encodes CAWRFLGEDSPLHF.

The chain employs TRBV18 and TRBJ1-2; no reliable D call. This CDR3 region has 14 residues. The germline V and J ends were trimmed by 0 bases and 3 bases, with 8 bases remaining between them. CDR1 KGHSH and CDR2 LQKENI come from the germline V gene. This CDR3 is CASSPPHGDYGYTF. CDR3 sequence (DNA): TGTGCCAGCTCACCACCCCATGGAGACTATGGCTACACCTTC.